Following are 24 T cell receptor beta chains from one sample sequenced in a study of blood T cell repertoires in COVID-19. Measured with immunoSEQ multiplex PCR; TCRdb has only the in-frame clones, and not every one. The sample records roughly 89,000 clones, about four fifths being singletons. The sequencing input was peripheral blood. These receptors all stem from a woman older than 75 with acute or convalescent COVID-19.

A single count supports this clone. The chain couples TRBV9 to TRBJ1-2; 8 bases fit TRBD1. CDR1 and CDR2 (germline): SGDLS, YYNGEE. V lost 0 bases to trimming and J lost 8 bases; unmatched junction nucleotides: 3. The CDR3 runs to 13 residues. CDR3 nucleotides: TGTGCCAGCAGCGTAGTGACAGGGGACGGCTACACCTTC. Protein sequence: CASSVVTGDGYTF.

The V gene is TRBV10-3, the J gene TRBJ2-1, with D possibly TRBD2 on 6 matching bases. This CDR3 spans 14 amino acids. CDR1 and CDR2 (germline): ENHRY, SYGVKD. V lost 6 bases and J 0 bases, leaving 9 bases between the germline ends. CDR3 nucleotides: TGTGCCATCAGCCGGGGGTCCTCCTACAATGAGCAGTTCTTC. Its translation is CAISRGSSYNEQFF.

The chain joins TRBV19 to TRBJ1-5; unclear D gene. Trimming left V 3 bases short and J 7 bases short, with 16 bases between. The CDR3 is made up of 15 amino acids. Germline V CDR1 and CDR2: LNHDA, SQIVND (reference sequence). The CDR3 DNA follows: TGTGCCAGTAGTATCGGTTCGGCAGCGGGGCAGCCCCAGCATTTT. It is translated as CASSIGSAAGQPQHF. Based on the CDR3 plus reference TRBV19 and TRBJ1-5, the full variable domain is DGGITQSPKYLFRKEGQNVTLSCEQNLNHDAMYWYRQDPGQGLRLIYYSQIVNDFQKGDIAEGYSVSREKKESFPLTVTSAQKNPTAFYLCASSIGSAAGQPQHFGDGTRLSIL.

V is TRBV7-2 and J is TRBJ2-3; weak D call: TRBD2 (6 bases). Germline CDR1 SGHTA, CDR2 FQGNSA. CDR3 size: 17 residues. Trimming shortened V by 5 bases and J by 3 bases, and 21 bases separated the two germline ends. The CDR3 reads CASSHRPGSGRTDTQYF. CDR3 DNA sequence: TGTGCCAGCAGCCACCGGCCGGGTAGTGGGAGGACAGATACGCAGTATTTT.

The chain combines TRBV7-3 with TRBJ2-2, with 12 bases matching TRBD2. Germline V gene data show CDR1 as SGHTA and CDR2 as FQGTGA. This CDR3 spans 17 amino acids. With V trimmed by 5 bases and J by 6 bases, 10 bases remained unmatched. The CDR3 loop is CASSPLSTSGGAGELFF. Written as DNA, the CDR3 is TGTGCCAGCAGCCCCCTATCGACTAGCGGGGGAGCCGGGGAGCTGTTTTTT.

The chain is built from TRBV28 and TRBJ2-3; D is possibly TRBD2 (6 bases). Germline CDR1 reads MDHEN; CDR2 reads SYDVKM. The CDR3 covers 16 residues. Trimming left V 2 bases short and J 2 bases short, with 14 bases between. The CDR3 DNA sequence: TGTGCCAGCAGTTTAGTCGCGGGGCTAGACACAGATACGCAGTATTTT. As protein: CASSLVAGLDTDTQYF.

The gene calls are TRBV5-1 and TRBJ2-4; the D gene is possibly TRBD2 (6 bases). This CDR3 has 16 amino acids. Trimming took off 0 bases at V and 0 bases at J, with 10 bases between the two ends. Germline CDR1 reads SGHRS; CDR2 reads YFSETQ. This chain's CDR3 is CASSLGDFLAKNIQYF. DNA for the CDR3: TGCGCCAGCAGCTTGGGGGACTTTTTAGCCAAAAACATTCAGTACTTC.

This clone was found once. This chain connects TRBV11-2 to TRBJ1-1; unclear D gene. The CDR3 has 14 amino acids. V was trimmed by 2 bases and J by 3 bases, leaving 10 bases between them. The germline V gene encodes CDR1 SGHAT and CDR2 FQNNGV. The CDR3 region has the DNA TGTGCCAGCAGCTTAAGCGGGAGGGACACTGAAGCTTTCTTT. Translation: CASSLSGRDTEAFF.

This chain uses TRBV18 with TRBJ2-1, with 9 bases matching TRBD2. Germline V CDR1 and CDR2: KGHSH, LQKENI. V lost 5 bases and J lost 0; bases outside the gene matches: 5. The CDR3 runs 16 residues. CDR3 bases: TGTGCCAGCTCAGGTAGCGGGGGAAGCTCCTACAATGAGCAGTTCTTC. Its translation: CASSGSGGSSYNEQFF. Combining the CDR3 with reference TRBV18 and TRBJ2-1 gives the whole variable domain NAGVMQNPRHLVRRRGQEARLRCSPMKGHSHVYWYRQLPEEGLKFMVYLQKENIIDESGMPKERFSAEFPKEGPSILRIQQVVRGDSAAYFCASSGSGGSSYNEQFFGPGTRLTVL.

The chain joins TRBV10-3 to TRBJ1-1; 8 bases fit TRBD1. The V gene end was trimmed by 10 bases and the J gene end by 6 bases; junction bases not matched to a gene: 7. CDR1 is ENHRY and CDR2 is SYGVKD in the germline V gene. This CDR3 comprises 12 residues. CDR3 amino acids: CASGTGGAEAFF. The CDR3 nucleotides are TGTGCCAGCGGGACAGGAGGAGCTGAAGCTTTCTTT.

CDR3 DNA: TGCGCCAGCAGCTTGGAAGGGACAGGGGGGTACAATGAGCAGTTCTTC. Translation: CASSLEGTGGYNEQFF. The chain couples TRBV5-1 to TRBJ2-1; TRBD1 matches 11 bases. Germline V gene data show CDR1 as SGHRS and CDR2 as YFSETQ. V lost 0 bases to trimming and J lost 4 bases; unmatched junction nucleotides: 3. The CDR3 length is 16 residues.

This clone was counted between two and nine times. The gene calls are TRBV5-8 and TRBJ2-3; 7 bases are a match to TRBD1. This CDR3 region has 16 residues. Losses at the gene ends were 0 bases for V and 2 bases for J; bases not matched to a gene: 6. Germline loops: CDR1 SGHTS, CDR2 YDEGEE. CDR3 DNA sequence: TGTGCCAGCAGCTTGGGAGTAACAGGGGACACAGATACGCAGTATTTT. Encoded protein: CASSLGVTGDTDTQYF.

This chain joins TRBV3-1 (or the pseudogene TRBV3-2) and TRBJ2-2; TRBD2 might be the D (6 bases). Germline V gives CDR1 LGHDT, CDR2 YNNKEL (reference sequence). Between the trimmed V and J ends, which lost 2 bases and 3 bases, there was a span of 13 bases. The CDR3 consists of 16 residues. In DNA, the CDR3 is TGTGCCAGCAGCCAACGTAGCGCGGGGTACACCGGGGAGCTGTTTTTT. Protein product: CASSQRSAGYTGELFF.

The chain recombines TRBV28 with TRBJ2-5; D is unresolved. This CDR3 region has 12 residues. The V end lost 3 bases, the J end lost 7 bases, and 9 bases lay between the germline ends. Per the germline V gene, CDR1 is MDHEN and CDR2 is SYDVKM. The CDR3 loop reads CASSLSTATQYF. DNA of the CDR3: TGTGCCAGCAGTTTGTCTACAGCGACCCAGTACTTC.

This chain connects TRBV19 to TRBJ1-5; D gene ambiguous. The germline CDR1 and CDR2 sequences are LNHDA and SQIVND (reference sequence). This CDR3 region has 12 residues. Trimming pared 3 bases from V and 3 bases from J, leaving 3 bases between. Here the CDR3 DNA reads TGTGCCAGTAGTATCCTCAATCAGCCCCAGCATTTT. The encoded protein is CASSILNQPQHF.

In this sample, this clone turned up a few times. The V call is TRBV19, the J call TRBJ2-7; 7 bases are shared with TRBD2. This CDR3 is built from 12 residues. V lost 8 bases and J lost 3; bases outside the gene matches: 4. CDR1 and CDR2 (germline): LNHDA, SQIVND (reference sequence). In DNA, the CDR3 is TGTGCCAGTGGGAGGGGAGACTACGAGCAGTACTTC. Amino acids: CASGRGDYEQYF.

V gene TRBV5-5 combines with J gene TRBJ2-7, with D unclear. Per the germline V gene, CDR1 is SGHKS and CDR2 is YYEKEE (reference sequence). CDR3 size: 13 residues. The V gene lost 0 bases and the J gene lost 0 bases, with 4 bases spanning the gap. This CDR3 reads CASSLVISYEQYF. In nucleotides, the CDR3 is TGTGCCAGCAGCTTGGTCATCTCCTACGAGCAGTACTTC.

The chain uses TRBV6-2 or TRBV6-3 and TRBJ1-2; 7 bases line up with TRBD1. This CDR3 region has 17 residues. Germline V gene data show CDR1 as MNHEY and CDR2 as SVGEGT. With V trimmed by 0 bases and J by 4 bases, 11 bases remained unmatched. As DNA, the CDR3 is TGTGCCAGCAGTTACTCGAGAGGGACAGCCCGACTCTATGGCTACACCTTC. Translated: CASSYSRGTARLYGYTF.

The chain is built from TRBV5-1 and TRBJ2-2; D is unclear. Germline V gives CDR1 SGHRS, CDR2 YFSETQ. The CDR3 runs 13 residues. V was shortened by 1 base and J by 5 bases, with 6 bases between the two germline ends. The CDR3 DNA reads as TGCGCCAGCAGCTTGACAGTTACCGGGGAGCTGTTTTTT. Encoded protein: CASSLTVTGELFF.

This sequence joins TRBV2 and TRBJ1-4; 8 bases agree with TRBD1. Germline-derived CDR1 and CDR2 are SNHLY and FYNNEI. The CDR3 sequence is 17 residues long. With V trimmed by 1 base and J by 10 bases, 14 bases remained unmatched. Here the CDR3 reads CASSEGTGITMKRKLFF. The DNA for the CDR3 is TGTGCCAGCAGTGAAGGGACAGGGATAACAATGAAGCGAAAACTGTTTTTT.

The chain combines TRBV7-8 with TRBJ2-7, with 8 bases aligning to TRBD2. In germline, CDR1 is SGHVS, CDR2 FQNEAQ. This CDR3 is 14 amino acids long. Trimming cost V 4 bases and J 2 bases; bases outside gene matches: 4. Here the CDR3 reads CASSSLAGPYEQYF. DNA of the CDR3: TGTGCCAGCAGCTCTCTAGCGGGTCCCTACGAGCAGTACTTC. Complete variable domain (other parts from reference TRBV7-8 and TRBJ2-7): GAGVSQSPRYKVAKRGQDVALRCDPISGHVSLFWYQQALGQGPEFLTYFQNEAQLDKSGLPSDRFFAERPEGSVSTLKIQRTQQEDSAVYLCASSSLAGPYEQYFGPGTRLTVT.

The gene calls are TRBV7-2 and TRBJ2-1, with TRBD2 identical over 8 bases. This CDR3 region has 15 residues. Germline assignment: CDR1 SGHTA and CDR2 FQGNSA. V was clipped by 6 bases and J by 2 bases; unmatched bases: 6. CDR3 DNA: TGTGCCAGCAGTCTCAGCGGGGGACCCTACAATGAGCAGTTCTTC. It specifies CASSLSGGPYNEQFF.

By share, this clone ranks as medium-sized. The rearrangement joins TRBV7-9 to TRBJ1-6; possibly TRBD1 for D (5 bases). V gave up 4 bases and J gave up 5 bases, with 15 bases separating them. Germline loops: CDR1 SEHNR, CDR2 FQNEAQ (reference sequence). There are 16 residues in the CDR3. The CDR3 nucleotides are TGTGCCAGCAGCTCCCCCAACAGGACTAATAATTCACCCCTCCACTTT. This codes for CASSSPNRTNNSPLHF.

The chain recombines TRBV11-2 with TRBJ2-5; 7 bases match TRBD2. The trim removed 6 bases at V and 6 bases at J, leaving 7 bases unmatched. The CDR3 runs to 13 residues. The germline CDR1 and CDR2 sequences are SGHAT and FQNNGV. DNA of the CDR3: TGTGCCAGCAGGCGGCTAGCGGAAAAGACCCAGTACTTC. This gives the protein CASRRLAEKTQYF.